This TCR beta chain is from a study of cytomegalovirus exposure and HLA in healthy donors. Study-wide background: Roughly 80 million unique TCRs from HLA-typed donors were held in an early data release. Study findings and constraints: Rare TCR sequences predominated, though certain public TCRs were found in many donors. In a later analysis, V- and J-gene trimming of beta chains associated with a DCLRE1C missense variant, replicated independently. Accurate predictions that matched the HLA-A and HLA-B alleles of most subjects were reportedly made from TCR beta sequences.

This PCR relied on a set of 60 Vbeta primers and 13 Jbeta primers. The protocol was immunoSEQ multiplex PCR, while the TCRdb copy is restricted to in-frame clones and leaves out a portion. In total, the table holds roughly 53,000 clones. Note on this clone: Its antigen is unidentified.

CDR1 SEHNR and CDR2 FQNEAQ come from the germline V gene (reference sequence). This CDR3 comprises 16 residues. Trimming took 4 bases from V and 0 from J, leaving 15 bases between them. The sequencing input was PBMCs. The clonotype originates from a female donor in good health and CMV-seronegative. The chain carries TRBV7-9 and TRBJ1-1; tentative D call: TRBD1 (5 bases). CDR3: CASSSRQNAMNTEAFF. CDR3 sequence (DNA): TGTGCCAGCAGCTCTCGACAGAACGCCATGAACACTGAAGCTTTCTTT. Full variable domain (remainder filled in from reference TRBV7-9 and TRBJ1-1): DTGVSQNPRHKITKRGQNVTFRCDPISEHNRLYWYRQTLGQGPEFLTYFQNEAQLEKSRLLSDRFSAERPKGSFSTLEIQRTEQGDSAMYLCASSSRQNAMNTEAFFGQGTRLTVV.